This T cell receptor (beta chain) emerged from a study of identifying expanded T cells in peripheral blood. General observations from the study: Two-week clone count variance significantly increased as total template count grew. Over two and four weeks, about 15 and 19 clones changed, versus approximately 1.1 between replicates.

Of note for this clone: What it recognizes is unknown.

The data were produced by immunoSEQ multiplex PCR, yet TCRdb's version contains in-frame clones alone and is incomplete. The table lists roughly 100,000 clones, about 87% of them singletons, with around an eighth in the top ten. Per germline, CDR1 SGHNT and CDR2 YYREEE (reference sequence). The CDR3 length is 15 residues. Trimming at V came to 1 base and at J to 5 bases, leaving 6 bases not matched to a gene. Collection occurred without any documented infections or immune events in donors. Sequencing used blood. The sequence was collected from a person between 18 and 75 years old in good health. The V call is TRBV5-4, the J call TRBJ2-3, with 8 bases matching TRBD2. The DNA of the CDR3 is TGTGCCAGCAGCTTGCCAGCGGGAGCGAGAGATACGCAGTATTTT. This translates into CASSLPAGARDTQYF.